This T cell receptor beta chain was retrieved from a study of early T cells in non-severe SARS-CoV-2 infection (dated by TCRdb to the early 2020s). Describing the broader study: TCR sequencing used bulk RNA from unsorted whole blood, so alpha and beta chains could not be paired. What the authors observed across the whole study: VDJdb matching was skewed toward anti-spike CD8 responses and likely underestimated virus-specific expansions, missing private and CD4 specificities.

Compared with germline, V lacks 3 bases and J lacks 3 bases; bases without a gene match: 3. The CDR3 spans 15 residues, from the cysteine through the phenylalanine. The sequence is cut down to CDR3 DNA, 45 bases in frame from base 1. The receptor library was made with 5' RACE. This sample was sequenced with a NextSeq 500. The TCR library protocol attached unique molecular identifiers to individual cDNA molecules to correct for sequencing error and PCR bias. Both TCR alpha and beta chains were sequenced, and tight co-correlation was observed between alpha and beta sequence abundances in each sample. The source study handled its data this way. Decombinator V4 was used to annotate the V gene, J gene and CDR3 of the TCR sequences. TCRs were defined as expanded if a significant change between any two time points was detected under a Poisson model with p below 0.0001. Abundances of TCRs were expressed as counts per million after normalisation to the total number of TCRs sequenced in each sample. MAIT TCRs were defined by TRAV1-2 paired with TRAJ12, TRAJ20 or TRAJ33, and iNKT TCRs by TRAV10 paired with TRAJ18. VDJdb, accessed on 1 November 2021, was searched for TCRs annotated for CMV, EBV and SARS-CoV-2, and TCRs annotated for more than one antigen were excluded. TCRdb itself trimmed the public reads at Q25 with fastp, ran MiXCR and retained productive beta chains. CDR3 protein duplicates are merged, each entry listing the most common genes and DNA. The V and J calls and clone size are TCRdb's, not the authors'. The sample contains about 89,000 distinct CDR3 sequences, about 15% of them found a single time. Clones ranked in the top ten supply about 5% of the sample.

This clonotype occurred a few times. Its antigen remains undetermined. Base qualities are not at hand, and no much larger clone is one base apart. This was a case-control study nested in a cohort of healthcare workers in London, UK, who had nasopharyngeal swab PCR tests and blood samples taken every week. Between 23 and 31 March 2020, the week of the UK lockdown, healthcare workers were enrolled and then followed up weekly for as long as 16 weeks. The sequence was collected from an adult who was a healthcare worker with PCR-confirmed SARS-CoV-2 infection or an uninfected control (not recorded which). The chain links TRBV12-3 or TRBV12-4 with TRBJ2-4, and 9 junction bases match TRBD2. The sample in question was whole blood, obtained at baseline. The CDR3 sequence is CASSLAGGNKNIQYF. DNA sequence: TGTGCCAGCAGTTTGGCGGGAGGGAACAAAAACATTCAGTACTTC.